The source of this T cell receptor (beta chain) is a study of neoadjuvant anti-PD-1 for oral cavity cancer. Notes on this clone: Antigen: not known.

PBMCs were not maintained or expanded in culture before analysis. Study-wide results and limits: Post-nivolumab, blood T cell clonality was significantly elevated in non-responders. Treg/Th17 ratio rose with pretreatment blood and fell with post-treatment tumor TCRbeta clonality. TCR analyses covered only a few patients per response group.

In germline, CDR1 is SGHAT, CDR2 FQNNGV. The CDR3 covers 13 residues. Trimming cost V 3 bases and J 6 bases, with 11 bases left between them. This table comes from immunoSEQ multiplex PCR, and its TCRdb copy is limited to in-frame clones, with some not included. The top ten hold roughly 2.8% of the sample, which has about 15,000 clones, more than 65% seen once. Source: PBMCs, taken before nivolumab (anti-PD-1) treatment. J is TRBJ1-2 and V is TRBV11-2; D is uncertain. This TCR was recovered from a person aged 35-79 years with oral cavity squamous cell carcinoma. In DNA form, the CDR3 reads TGTGCCAGCAGCTTCAGGTTTATCGATGGCTACACCTTC. Its protein is CASSFRFIDGYTF.